The 23 T cell receptor beta chains in this list originate from one sample, sequenced in a study of shared clonotypes between healthy human individuals (dated by TCRdb to the early 2020s). CD8 naive samples consisted of CD45RO-negative cells that were positively selected for CCR7, yielding a CD45RA+CCR7+ population without TemRA cells. Library construction relied on the immunoSEQ multiplex PCR assay. Entries here come from immuneACCESS through TCRdb and include only in-frame sequences with V and J called. Some clones fail to appear in such tables; in the studies checked, an unresolved V gene covers under half of the shortfall, and the cause of the remainder is unknown. The sample data list some 2 million clones, and about 95% of these were observed just once. 1% to 1.5% of the sample rests with the top ten. Sequenced: naive CD8+ T cells sorted from blood. This specimen's cell subset or site label, interpreted: CD45RA+CCR7+. These receptors were taken from a young man in good health.

The chain has TRBV5-1 and TRBJ2-7; 11 bases map to TRBD1. The CDR3 extends over 14 amino acids. Trimming removed 2 bases from V and 7 bases from J; junction bases left unmatched: 5. Germline values: CDR1 SGHRS, CDR2 YFSETQ. The CDR3 sequence: CASSLGQGAWEQYF. The CDR3 DNA follows: TGCGCCAGCAGCTTAGGACAGGGGGCTTGGGAGCAGTACTTC.

In its sample, this clone was seen once. This rearrangement joins TRBV7-9 to TRBJ2-5; D is uncertain. CDR3 length: 14 residues. The germline V gene encodes CDR1 SEHNR and CDR2 FQNEAQ (reference sequence). V gave up 1 base and J gave up 2 bases, with 8 bases separating them. The CDR3 is CASSLGVRQETQYF. The CDR3 nucleotides read TGTGCCAGCAGCTTAGGCGTTAGACAAGAGACCCAGTACTTC.

The chain uses TRBV15 and TRBJ1-4; 8 bases fit TRBD1. The germline CDR1 and CDR2 sequences are LNHNV and YYDKDF (reference sequence). After removal of 5 bases from V and 6 bases from J, the junction contained 8 bases not matched to a gene. The CDR3 consists of 15 residues. DNA for the CDR3: TGTGCCACCAGCCTAGGGGACAGGTGGGATGAAAAACTGTTTTTT. Its translation: CATSLGDRWDEKLFF.

The chain combines TRBV7-9 with TRBJ1-5; no definite D call. This CDR3 comprises 14 residues. Trimming pared 5 bases from V and 0 bases from J, leaving 8 bases between. Germline V CDR1 and CDR2: SEHNR, FQNEAQ (reference sequence). The CDR3 DNA follows: TGTGCCAGCAGCCCCATTTTTAGCAATCAGCCCCAGCATTTT. It codes for CASSPIFSNQPQHF.

The chain carries TRBV6-6 and TRBJ1-6; a weak D match, TRBD1 (6 bases). The CDR3 contains 16 residues. V lost 2 bases, J lost 6 bases, and 14 bases lay in between. Germline V lookup: CDR1 MNHNY, CDR2 SVGAGI (reference sequence). The CDR3 is CASSYPSDRPNSPLHF. The CDR3 DNA reads as TGTGCCAGCAGTTACCCCTCCGACAGGCCTAATTCACCCCTCCACTTT.

V gene TRBV7-3 combines with J gene TRBJ2-1; D possibly corresponds to TRBD1 (5 bases). The CDR3 contains 14 residues. The ends were cut back, 0 bases at V and 7 bases at J, with 10 bases in the middle. Per germline, CDR1 SGHTA and CDR2 FQGTGA. CDR3 amino acids: CASSLTPGLNEQFF. The CDR3 nucleotides are TGTGCCAGCAGCTTAACGCCAGGGTTAAATGAGCAGTTCTTC.

V and J are TRBV27 and TRBJ2-7; 8 nucleotides align to TRBD2. The CDR3 consists of 17 residues. From germline, CDR1 is MNHEY and CDR2 SMNVEV (reference sequence). With V trimmed by 5 bases and J by 0 bases, 12 bases remained unmatched. CDR3 DNA sequence: TGTGCCAGCAGTCCCCAACGCGTAGCGGGGTTCTCCTACGAGCAGTACTTC. Translated: CASSPQRVAGFSYEQYF.

This chain joins TRBV5-1 and TRBJ1-2; D is uncertain. The V end was cut by 4 bases, the J end by 0 bases, with 7 bases between. Germline lookup yields CDR1 SGHRS and CDR2 YFSETQ. This CDR3 is 13 amino acids long. This CDR3 is CASSHTSNYGYTF. In nucleotides, the CDR3 is TGCGCCAGCAGCCACACCTCTAACTATGGCTACACCTTC.

The chain recombines TRBV7-9 with TRBJ2-7, with 7 bases fitting TRBD1. J was trimmed by 0 bases and V by 5 bases; bases with no gene match: 10. Germline CDR1 and CDR2: SEHNR and FQNEAQ (reference sequence). The CDR3 length is 16 residues. The CDR3 loop reads CASSPPPGQSSYEQYF. CDR3 DNA sequence: TGTGCCAGCAGCCCGCCGCCGGGACAGAGCTCCTACGAGCAGTACTTC.

Of note for this clone: Within the sample, other DNA sequences also encode this same CDR3. The chain joins TRBV28 to TRBJ2-7, with 10 bases lining up with TRBD1. The CDR3 totals 15 residues. Trimming cost V 1 base and J 3 bases; bases outside gene matches: 3. Germline V gene lookup returns CDR1 MDHEN and CDR2 SYDVKM. The DNA for the CDR3 is TGTGCCAGCAGTTTATTGGGACAGGGGATCTACGAGCAGTACTTC. This gives the protein CASSLLGQGIYEQYF.

This chain joins TRBV7-3 and TRBJ2-2, with D perhaps being TRBD1 or TRBD2 (7 bases each). Per the germline V gene, CDR1 is SGHTA and CDR2 is FQGTGA. Trimming removed 5 bases at V and 8 bases at J, with 24 bases between. The CDR3 loop spans 17 amino acids. The CDR3 loop is CASSHPAGDSARGELFF. The CDR3, as DNA: TGTGCCAGCAGCCATCCCGCGGGGGACAGTGCCCGAGGGGAGCTGTTTTTT.

This rearrangement joins TRBV7-9 to TRBJ2-7, with 7 bases identical to TRBD1. The germline V gene encodes CDR1 SEHNR and CDR2 FQNEAQ (reference sequence). V lost 1 base and J lost 3; bases outside the gene matches: 6. This CDR3 contains 15 residues. The CDR3 coding sequence is TGTGCCAGCAGCTTAGGCCAGGGGGTCATCTACGAGCAGTACTTC. Its translation is CASSLGQGVIYEQYF.

Note on this clone: Other DNA variants within this sample encode the same CDR3. The rearrangement links TRBV7-9 to TRBJ2-7; D call uncertain. Germline V gene data show CDR1 as SEHNR and CDR2 as FQNEAQ (reference sequence). With 6 bases removed from V and 1 base from J, the gap between germline ends came to 7 bases. The CDR3 is 12 residues long. CDR3 in DNA: TGTGCCAGCAGTCCTAGTTCCTACGAGCAGTACTTC. It codes for CASSPSSYEQYF.

The chain couples TRBV13 to TRBJ2-3; 8 bases line up with TRBD1. The CDR3 extends over 16 amino acids. J gave up 4 bases and V 0 bases, and 6 bases lay outside the gene matches. Germline V CDR1 and CDR2: PRHDT, FYEKMQ (reference sequence). CDR3 residues: CASSLGTGGYADTQYF. DNA of the CDR3: TGTGCCAGCAGCTTAGGTACAGGGGGGTACGCAGATACGCAGTATTTT. The full variable domain, its missing parts supplied by reference TRBV13 and TRBJ2-3, is AAGVIQSPRHLIKEKRETATLKCYPIPRHDTVYWYQQGPGQDPQFLISFYEKMQSDKGSIPDRFSAQQFSDYHSELNMSSLELGDSALYFCASSLGTGGYADTQYFGPGTRLTVL.

V is TRBV6-5 and J is TRBJ2-5, with TRBD1 identical over 7 bases. Germline V gene lookup returns CDR1 MNHEY and CDR2 SVGAGI. The CDR3 runs 15 residues. V shed 4 bases and J 5 bases; nucleotides not matched to a gene: 10. CDR3 amino acids: CASSSLDRAAETQYF. The CDR3 nucleotides are TGTGCCAGCAGTTCCCTCGACAGGGCGGCGGAGACCCAGTACTTC.

The sample holds one count of this clone. The chain links TRBV19 to TRBJ2-7, with D unresolved. Trimming removed 5 bases from V and 4 bases from J, with 12 bases in between. In germline, CDR1 is LNHDA, CDR2 SQIVND (reference sequence). The length of the CDR3 is 13 residues. The CDR3 DNA follows: TGTGCCAGTAGTCTCGCAGCAGGTTACGAGCAGTACTTC. This encodes CASSLAAGYEQYF.

The genes are TRBV6-6 and TRBJ2-4; 7 nucleotides agree with TRBD1. Unmatched junction bases numbered 8, after V lost 8 bases and J lost 1 base. Germline CDR1 reads MNHNY; CDR2 reads SVGAGI (reference sequence). The CDR3 extends over 15 amino acids. The CDR3 spells CASLGLDRAKNIQYF. The CDR3 nucleotides are TGTGCCAGCTTGGGTCTGGACAGGGCCAAAAACATTCAGTACTTC.

The chain combines TRBV6-1 with TRBJ1-1; no firm D call. The CDR3 sequence is 13 residues long. The germline V gene has CDR1 MNHNS and CDR2 SASEGT. Trimming cost V 8 bases and J 7 bases, with 17 bases left between them. CDR3 sequence reads: CASRMGVTSEAFF. In DNA, the CDR3 is TGTGCCAGCCGCATGGGCGTGACGAGTGAAGCTTTCTTT.

This clone turned up a few times. CDR3: CASSVVDDNEQFF. DNA for the CDR3: TGTGCCAGCAGCGTAGTCGACGACAATGAGCAGTTCTTC. The rearrangement links TRBV9 to TRBJ2-1; unclear D gene. The CDR3 totals 13 residues. CDR1 is SGDLS, CDR2 YYNGEE, per germline. Trimming pared 0 bases from V and 5 bases from J, leaving 6 bases between.

The chain combines TRBV4-1 with TRBJ2-7; D unclear. The CDR3 covers 14 residues. V dropped 0 bases and J dropped 2 bases, with 8 bases sitting between them. The V gene's germline CDR1 is MGHRA and CDR2 YSYEKL. CDR3 coding DNA: TGCGCCAGCAGCCAAGACACGGACCCCTACGAGCAGTACTTC. This translates into CASSQDTDPYEQYF.

The chain is built from TRBV28 and TRBJ2-1; 11 bases are shared with TRBD1. CDR1 and CDR2 (germline): MDHEN, SYDVKM. The CDR3 length is 13 residues. J gave up 5 bases and V 8 bases, and 2 bases lay outside the gene matches. CDR3 protein: CASGQGANNEQFF. In DNA, the CDR3 is TGTGCCAGCGGACAGGGGGCGAACAATGAGCAGTTCTTC.

The chain uses TRBV28 and TRBJ1-2; unclear D gene. The V end lost 6 bases, the J end lost 4 bases, and 15 bases lay between the germline ends. Germline CDR1 reads MDHEN; CDR2 reads SYDVKM. The CDR3 totals 14 residues. The CDR3 region is CASSPLGELYGYTF. The CDR3 DNA is TGTGCCAGCAGCCCCCTTGGGGAGCTCTATGGCTACACCTTC.

The rearrangement uses TRBV29-1 and TRBJ1-2, with unresolved D. V was pared by 6 bases and J by 3 bases, with 17 bases between. CDR1 and CDR2 (germline): SQVTM, ANQGSEA. This CDR3 has 14 amino acids. The CDR3 is CSVVEPSAHYGYTF. CDR3 nucleotides: TGCAGCGTCGTCGAACCTAGTGCGCACTATGGCTACACCTTC.